A selection of T cell receptor beta chains follows, all from one sample in a study of T cells in tuberculosis. The assay was immunoSEQ multiplex PCR, and TCRdb's table has in-frame clones only and misses some. The sample carries 85,000 to 90,000 clones, roughly 88% recorded once. Sequencing input: CD1b-GMM tetramer-negative cells sorted from PBMCs. These receptors all come from an adult woman with latent tuberculosis. The CDR3 runs from the conserved cysteine through the conserved F or W. A D gene is named only where the DNA matches it firmly. Part of the rows lack a size; the others show once, few, many or a class for expanded clones.

d_call: TRBD1; clone_size: .; v_call: TRBV13; j_call: TRBJ2-2; cdr3_aa: CASSPPGQGAPGTGELFF; cdr3_nt: TGTGCCAGCAGCCCCCCAGGACAGGGGGCCCCGGGGACCGGGGAGCTGTTTTTT
d_call: .; clone_size: .; v_call: TRBV5-1; j_call: TRBJ2-7; cdr3_aa: CASSFSRETATYEQYF; cdr3_nt: TGCGCCAGCAGCTTTAGTAGGGAGACGGCCACCTACGAGCAGTACTTC
d_call: .; clone_size: .; v_call: TRBV5-6; j_call: TRBJ2-3; cdr3_aa: CASSLGSSAADTQYF; cdr3_nt: TGTGCCAGCAGCTTGGGCTCTAGTGCGGCGGATACGCAGTATTTT
d_call: TRBD2; clone_size: .; v_call: TRBV11-3; j_call: TRBJ2-5; cdr3_aa: CASSLGAQRGGSQETQYF; cdr3_nt: TGTGCCAGCAGCTTAGGTGCCCAGCGGGGTGGTTCCCAAGAGACCCAGTACTTC
d_call: TRBD1; clone_size: .; v_call: TRBV4-2; j_call: TRBJ1-2; cdr3_aa: CASSPGQAPLGYTF; cdr3_nt: TGTGCCAGCAGCCCCGGACAGGCCCCCCTTGGCTACACCTTC
d_call: TRBD1; clone_size: once; v_call: TRBV5-1; j_call: TRBJ2-7; cdr3_aa: CASRLRDSPYEQYF; cdr3_nt: TGCGCCAGCAGACTACGGGACAGCCCTTACGAGCAGTACTTC
d_call: .; clone_size: .; v_call: TRBV12-5; j_call: TRBJ1-6; cdr3_aa: CASGLAGTRNSPLHF; cdr3_nt: TGTGCTAGTGGTTTGGCCGGGACACGAAATTCACCCCTCCACTTT
d_call: TRBD1; clone_size: few; v_call: TRBV14; j_call: TRBJ2-3; cdr3_aa: CASSAQGVSTDTQYF; cdr3_nt: TGTGCCAGCAGCGCACAGGGGGTTAGCACAGATACGCAGTATTTT
d_call: TRBD1; clone_size: once; v_call: TRBV12-5; j_call: TRBJ1-2; cdr3_aa: CASGPGTVYGYTF; cdr3_nt: TGTGCTAGTGGCCCCGGGACAGTCTATGGCTACACCTTC
d_call: TRBD1; clone_size: .; v_call: TRBV5-1; j_call: TRBJ1-4; cdr3_aa: CASSPTGDNEKLFF; cdr3_nt: TGCGCCAGCAGCCCGACAGGGGATAACGAAAAACTGTTTTTT
d_call: .; clone_size: once; v_call: TRBV7-3; j_call: TRBJ2-6; cdr3_aa: CASSLSQGISGANVLTF; cdr3_nt: TGTGCCAGCAGCTTAAGTCAGGGTATCTCTGGGGCCAACGTCCTGACTTTC
d_call: TRBD1; clone_size: .; v_call: TRBV5-8; j_call: TRBJ1-1; cdr3_aa: CASSLRGQGGTEAFF; cdr3_nt: TGTGCCAGCAGCTTGAGGGGGCAGGGGGGCACTGAAGCTTTCTTT
d_call: .; clone_size: .; v_call: TRBV6-5; j_call: TRBJ1-4; cdr3_aa: CASSYSPAWGGEKLFF; cdr3_nt: TGTGCCAGCAGTTACTCTCCCGCTTGGGGAGGCGAAAAACTGTTTTTT
d_call: TRBD1; clone_size: .; v_call: TRBV4-2; j_call: TRBJ1-2; cdr3_aa: CASSQDTLQGARGYTF; cdr3_nt: TGTGCCAGCAGCCAAGATACTCTCCAGGGGGCGCGCGGCTACACCTTC
d_call: .; clone_size: .; v_call: TRBV29-1; j_call: TRBJ2-2; cdr3_aa: CSVVGLGTRSNTGELFF; cdr3_nt: TGCAGCGTTGTGGGCCTGGGGACAAGATCGAACACCGGGGAGCTGTTTTTT
d_call: .; clone_size: .; v_call: TRBV4-3; j_call: TRBJ1-2; cdr3_aa: CASSQARRGNYGYTF; cdr3_nt: TGCGCCAGCAGCCAAGCGCGGAGGGGTAACTATGGCTACACCTTC
d_call: TRBD2; clone_size: .; v_call: TRBV6-4; j_call: TRBJ2-3; cdr3_aa: CASSPVPGLAIPDTQYF; cdr3_nt: TGTGCCAGCAGCCCCGTCCCGGGACTAGCGATTCCAGATACGCAGTATTTT
d_call: .; clone_size: .; v_call: TRBV11-2; j_call: TRBJ2-7; cdr3_aa: CASSVTRGTYEQYF; cdr3_nt: TGTGCCAGCAGTGTTACCCGGGGGACCTACGAGCAGTACTTC
d_call: TRBD1; clone_size: .; v_call: TRBV27; j_call: TRBJ1-2; cdr3_aa: CASSTGGQIYGYTF; cdr3_nt: TGTGCCAGCAGTACAGGGGGACAGATCTATGGCTACACCTTC
d_call: TRBD1; clone_size: .; v_call: TRBV14; j_call: TRBJ1-6; cdr3_aa: CASSQEPSDREGSYNSPLHF; cdr3_nt: TGTGCCAGCAGCCAAGAACCCTCGGACAGGGAAGGCTCCTATAATTCACCCCTCCACTTT
d_call: .; clone_size: .; v_call: TRBV29-1; j_call: TRBJ2-1; cdr3_aa: CSVVGGDNEQFF; cdr3_nt: TGCAGCGTTGTGGGGGGTGACAATGAGCAGTTCTTC
d_call: .; clone_size: .; v_call: TRBV2; j_call: TRBJ1-1; cdr3_aa: CASRSHEGANTEAFF; cdr3_nt: TGTGCCAGCAGGTCACATGAGGGTGCCAACACTGAAGCTTTCTTT
d_call: .; clone_size: .; v_call: TRBV6-5; j_call: TRBJ1-2; cdr3_aa: CASKEGVRGYTF; cdr3_nt: TGTGCCAGCAAAGAAGGAGTGCGTGGCTACACCTTC
d_call: TRBD1; clone_size: .; v_call: TRBV6-1; j_call: TRBJ2-4; cdr3_aa: CASTQGANIQYF; cdr3_nt: TGTGCCAGCACTCAGGGGGCAAACATTCAGTACTTC
d_call: .; clone_size: .; v_call: TRBV27; j_call: TRBJ2-7; cdr3_aa: CASSLRGAGYEQYF; cdr3_nt: TGTGCCAGCAGCCTACGGGGGGCGGGGTACGAGCAGTACTTC
d_call: TRBD2; clone_size: once; v_call: TRBV5-1; j_call: TRBJ2-3; cdr3_aa: CASSLASGGTDTQYF; cdr3_nt: TGCGCCAGCAGCTTGGCCTCGGGGGGAACAGATACGCAGTATTTT
d_call: .; clone_size: .; v_call: TRBV5-4; j_call: TRBJ1-3; cdr3_aa: CASSVTAGNTIYF; cdr3_nt: TGTGCCAGCAGCGTGACTGCTGGAAACACCATATATTTT
d_call: TRBD2; clone_size: .; v_call: TRBV5-8; j_call: TRBJ2-3; cdr3_aa: CASSLEGLAGGNTQYF; cdr3_nt: TGTGCCAGCAGCTTGGAGGGACTAGCGGGGGGGAATACGCAGTATTTT
d_call: .; clone_size: .; v_call: TRBV6-5; j_call: TRBJ1-5; cdr3_aa: CASQTLEGRGQPQHF; cdr3_nt: TGTGCCAGCCAGACTTTGGAAGGGAGGGGTCAGCCCCAGCATTTT
d_call: .; clone_size: once; v_call: TRBV7-2; j_call: TRBJ2-1; cdr3_aa: CASSLNRGGSYNEQFF; cdr3_nt: TGTGCCAGCAGCTTAAACAGGGGAGGCTCCTACAATGAGCAGTTCTTC
d_call: TRBD1; clone_size: .; v_call: TRBV2; j_call: TRBJ1-1; cdr3_aa: CASSHGQGLILSEAFF; cdr3_nt: TGTGCCAGCAGCCACGGACAGGGATTAATATTATCTGAAGCTTTCTTT
d_call: TRBD1; clone_size: .; v_call: TRBV27; j_call: TRBJ1-2; cdr3_aa: CASRPTGSYGYTF; cdr3_nt: TGTGCCAGCAGGCCGACAGGGTCCTATGGCTACACCTTC